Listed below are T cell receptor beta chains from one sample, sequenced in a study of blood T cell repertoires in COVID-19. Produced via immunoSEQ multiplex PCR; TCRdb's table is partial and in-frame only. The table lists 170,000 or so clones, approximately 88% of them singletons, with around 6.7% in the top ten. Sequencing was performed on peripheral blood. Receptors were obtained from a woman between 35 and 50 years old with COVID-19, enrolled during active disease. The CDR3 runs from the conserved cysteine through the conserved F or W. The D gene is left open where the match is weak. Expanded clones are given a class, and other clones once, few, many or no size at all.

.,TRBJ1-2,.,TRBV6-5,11,TGTGCCAGCAGTACAGGGTATGGCTACACCTTC,CASSTGYGYTF
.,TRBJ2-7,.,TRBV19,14,TGTGCCAGTAGTATAGGTGACTACTCCTACGAGCAGTACTTC,CASSIGDYSYEQYF
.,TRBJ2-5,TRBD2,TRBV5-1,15,TGCGCCAGCAGCCCTAGCGGGGGGACGGTAGAGACCCAGTACTTC,CASSPSGGTVETQYF
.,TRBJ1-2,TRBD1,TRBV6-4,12,TGTGCCAGCAGTGCGGCAGGGGGAGGCTACACCTTC,CASSAAGGGYTF
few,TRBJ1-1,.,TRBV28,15,TGTGCCAGCAGTATGTACCAGGGCAGTAACGCTGAAGCTTTCTTT,CASSMYQGSNAEAFF
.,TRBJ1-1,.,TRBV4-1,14,TGCGCCAGCAGCCAAGTGGGGAGAGGCACTGAAGCTTTCTTT,CASSQVGRGTEAFF
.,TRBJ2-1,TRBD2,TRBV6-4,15,TGTGCCAGCAGACCGACTAGCGGGGCGCCCAATGAGCAGTTCTTC,CASRPTSGAPNEQFF
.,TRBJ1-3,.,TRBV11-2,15,TGTGCCAGCAGCTTATATCGGTACTCTGGAAACACCATATATTTT,CASSLYRYSGNTIYF
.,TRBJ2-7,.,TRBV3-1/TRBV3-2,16,TGTGCCAGCAGCCTTAGGACTCGTTCGACCTCCTACGAGCAGTACTTC,CASSLRTRSTSYEQYF
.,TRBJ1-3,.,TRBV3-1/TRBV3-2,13,TGTGCCAGCAGCCAAATAGAAGGAAACACCATATATTTT,CASSQIEGNTIYF
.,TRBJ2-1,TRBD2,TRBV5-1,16,TGCGCCAGCAGCTTGGTTAGCGGGAGCTCCTACAATGAGCAGTTCTTC,CASSLVSGSSYNEQFF
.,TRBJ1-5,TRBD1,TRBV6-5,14,TGTGCCAGCAGTTTTACAGGGGCCAATCAGCCCCAGCATTTT,CASSFTGANQPQHF
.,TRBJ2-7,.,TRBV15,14,TGTGCCACCAGCAGAGATCTGGCCTCACACGAGCAGTACTTC,CATSRDLASHEQYF
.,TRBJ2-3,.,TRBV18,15,TGTGCCAGCTCACCCCGGACAGCCCTTTTTGATACGCAGTATTTT,CASSPRTALFDTQYF
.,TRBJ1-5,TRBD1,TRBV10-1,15,TGCGCCAGCAGTGCAGGACAGGGAAGAGGTCAGCCCCAGCATTTT,CASSAGQGRGQPQHF
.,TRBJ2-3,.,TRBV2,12,TGTGCCAGCAATTTGATCGGAGATACGCAGTATTTT,CASNLIGDTQYF
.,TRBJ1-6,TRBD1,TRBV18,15,TGTGCCAGCAAACCAGGGGGACGTTCGAATTCACCCCTCCACTTT,CASKPGGRSNSPLHF
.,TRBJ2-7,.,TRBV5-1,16,TGCGCCAGCAGCTTGGGGCCAGGGGGGATCTCCTACGAGCAGTACTTC,CASSLGPGGISYEQYF
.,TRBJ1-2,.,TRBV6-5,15,TGTGCCAGCAGTTACTGGCAGACAACTAACTATGGCTACACCTTC,CASSYWQTTNYGYTF
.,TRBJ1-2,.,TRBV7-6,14,TGTGCCAGCAGCTTAGCGGAGGGTAACTATGGCTACACCTTC,CASSLAEGNYGYTF
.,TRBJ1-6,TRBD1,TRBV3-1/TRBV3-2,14,TGTGCCAGCAGCCACTGGGACAGGGTATCACCCCTCCACTTT,CASSHWDRVSPLHF
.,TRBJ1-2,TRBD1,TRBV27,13,TGTGCCAGCAGCCCTCAGGGGGCGGTTGGCTACACCTTC,CASSPQGAVGYTF
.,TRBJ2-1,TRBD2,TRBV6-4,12,TGTGCCAGCACCTCAAGCGGGATAAAGCAGTTCTTC,CASTSSGIKQFF
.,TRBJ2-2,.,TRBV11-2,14,TGTGCCAGCAGATACAGGGCGGACACCGGGGAGCTGTTTTTT,CASRYRADTGELFF
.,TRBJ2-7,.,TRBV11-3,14,TGTGCCAGCAGCTTCGGAGGAGGGTCCTACGAGCAGTACTTC,CASSFGGGSYEQYF
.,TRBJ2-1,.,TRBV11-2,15,TGTGCCAGCAGCTTAACGGGGTCCTCCTACAATGAGCAGTTCTTC,CASSLTGSSYNEQFF
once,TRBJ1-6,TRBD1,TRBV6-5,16,TGTGCCAGCAGTTACACCCGGGACAGGGGTAATTCACCCCTCCACTTT,CASSYTRDRGNSPLHF
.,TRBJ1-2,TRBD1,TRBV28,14,TGTGCCAGCAGTTTAGTGGCAGGGGGCTATGGCTACACCTTC,CASSLVAGGYGYTF
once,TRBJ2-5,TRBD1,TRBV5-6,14,TGTGCCAGCAGCTTTGGGACAGTCCAAGAGACCCAGTACTTC,CASSFGTVQETQYF